Reported below is one TCR beta chain. Random hexamers were used to reverse transcribe 0.5 to 1 ug of RNA. One entry per CDR3 protein results from TCRdb running MiXCR on the immunoSEQ multiplex PCR reads. The profile covers approximately 94,000 distinct CDR3 sequences, with around 96% appearing a single time and less than 0.35% taken by the ten largest. The sample is drawn from a study of CD8 T cells in Susac syndrome. Trimming took 7 bases from V and 5 from J; bases not matched to a gene: 6. CDR1 is SQVTM, CDR2 ANQGSEA, per germline. The CDR3 is 13 residues long. This sequence joins TRBV29-1 and TRBJ2-1; 9 bases match TRBD1. The receptor's source is a human donor with Susac syndrome. The sample consisted of CD8+ T cells from PBMCs. The chain's CDR3 is CSEGTGWDNEQFF. The CDR3 DNA is TGCAGCGAGGGGACAGGGTGGGACAATGAGCAGTTCTTC.